A selection of T cell receptor beta chains follows, all from one sample in a study of T cells in Graves' hyperthyroidism and ophthalmopathy. From the multiplex PCR reads, TCRdb called clonotypes with MiXCR, one entry per CDR3 protein. The data contain approximately 710,000 distinct CDR3 sequences, around 16% of them singletons. The specimen sequenced was blood. The receptors originated from a man aged 45 to 65 with Graves' hyperthyroidism. Both conserved end residues are part of each CDR3. The D gene is left open where the match is weak. The size of a clone is reported for some rows only, either as once, few or many, or as a class for expanded clones.

abundance	v_gene	d_gene	j_gene	CDR3aa	CDR3nt
many	TRBV6-2/TRBV6-3	.	TRBJ1-2	CASNPTSLSYLYGYTF	TGTGCCAGCAATCCGACGAGTCTCTCATACTTATATGGCTACACCTTC
many	TRBV6-1	.	TRBJ2-5	CASRVPVAGKTQETQYF	TGTGCCAGCAGGGTCCCGGTGGCAGGGAAAACTCAAGAGACCCAGTACTTC
.	TRBV24-1	TRBD2	TRBJ2-3	CATSDPASGSIDTQYF	TGTGCCACCAGTGATCCGGCTAGCGGGAGTATAGATACGCAGTATTTT
few	TRBV30	.	TRBJ2-2	CAWSVRSRTAGELFF	TGTGCCTGGAGTGTACGCTCGAGGACCGCCGGGGAGCTGTTTTTT
.	TRBV5-1	.	TRBJ1-1	CASSLKGRGAPGRGAEAFF	TGCGCCAGCAGCTTGAAAGGGCGGGGGGCGCCGGGAAGGGGGGCTGAAGCTTTCTTT
many	TRBV19	.	TRBJ2-1	CASSYEGGNEQFF	TGTGCCAGTAGTTACGAGGGAGGTAATGAGCAGTTCTTC
.	TRBV25-1	.	TRBJ2-2	CATAGDTGELFF	TGTGCCACCGCCGGGGACACCGGGGAGCTGTTTTTT
.	TRBV28	.	TRBJ1-6	CASRLGRSTYNSPLHF	TGTGCCAGCAGACTGGGACGTTCGACCTATAATTCACCCCTCCACTTT
many	TRBV10-3	.	TRBJ1-6	CAISATGEALSHSALHF	TGTGCCATCAGTGCGACAGGAGAGGCCCTAAGTCATTCGGCCCTCCACTTT
many	TRBV24-1	.	TRBJ1-5	CATSDHRVSQPQHF	TGTGCCACCAGTGATCACAGGGTTAGCCAGCCCCAGCATTTT
few	TRBV6-1	TRBD1	TRBJ2-7	CASSYGTGASYEQYF	TGTGCCAGCAGTTATGGTACAGGGGCTTCCTACGAGCAGTACTTC
many	TRBV6-1	TRBD1	TRBJ1-5	CASRLQGENQPQHF	TGTGCCAGCAGACTACAGGGGGAGAATCAGCCCCAGCATTTT
.	TRBV18	.	TRBJ1-3	CASSPSSQAGGTIYF	TGTGCCAGCTCACCCTCATCCCAGGCGGGTGGCACCATATATTTT
many	TRBV24-1	TRBD2	TRBJ2-1	CATSDPASGRRNEQFF	TGTGCCACCAGTGATCCTGCTAGCGGGAGGCGCAATGAGCAGTTCTTC
many	TRBV24-1	TRBD2	TRBJ2-1	CATSDPSGRAYNEQFF	TGTGCCACCAGTGATCCCAGCGGGAGGGCCTACAATGAGCAGTTCTTC
few	TRBV7-2	TRBD1	TRBJ2-1	CASSFYTSGQGAGQFF	TGTGCCAGCAGCTTTTACACTTCGGGACAGGGGGCAGGGCAGTTCTTC
many	TRBV5-1	TRBD2	TRBJ2-1	CASSLMASGKGEQFF	TGCGCCAGCAGCTTGATGGCTAGCGGGAAGGGTGAGCAGTTCTTC
few	TRBV27	TRBD2	TRBJ2-2	CASSYTPGTSATGELFF	TGTGCCAGCAGTTACACGCCCGGGACTAGCGCCACCGGGGAGCTGTTTTTT
many	TRBV24-1	TRBD2	TRBJ2-1	CATSEPFLSGRRDEQFF	TGTGCCACCAGTGAGCCCTTCCTGAGCGGGAGACGGGACGAGCAGTTCTTC
few	TRBV29-1	TRBD2	TRBJ2-1	CSVEDSGRSYNEQFF	TGCAGCGTTGAAGATAGCGGGAGATCCTACAATGAGCAGTTCTTC
many	TRBV6-1	.	TRBJ2-2	CASSPALDTGELFF	TGTGCCAGCAGTCCGGCTTTAGACACCGGGGAGCTGTTTTTT
.	TRBV6-1	TRBD1	TRBJ1-2	CASSGTGDRGYTF	TGTGCCAGCAGTGGAACAGGGGACAGAGGCTACACCTTC
.	TRBV20-1	TRBD2	TRBJ2-1	CSARVTAGFNEQFF	TGCAGTGCTAGAGTTACAGCGGGGTTCAATGAGCAGTTCTTC
many	TRBV27	TRBD1	TRBJ2-7	CASSFNRGDEQYF	TGTGCCAGCAGTTTTAACAGGGGGGACGAGCAGTACTTC
.	TRBV29-1	.	TRBJ2-7	CSVLPSSGFQDYEQYF	TGCAGCGTCCTCCCTTCCTCGGGCTTTCAGGACTACGAGCAGTACTTC
many	TRBV27	.	TRBJ2-6	CASSLEGFFSSGANVLTF	TGTGCCAGCAGTTTGGAGGGTTTTTTTTCTTCTGGGGCCAACGTCCTGACTTTC
many	TRBV11-2	.	TRBJ2-7	CASSLSDGNYEQYF	TGTGCCAGCAGCTTATCGGACGGTAATTACGAGCAGTACTTC
few	TRBV19	.	TRBJ1-6	CASSLPGQRKNSPLHF	TGTGCCAGTAGTCTCCCGGGACAAAGAAAAAATTCACCCCTCCACTTT
.	TRBV20-1	TRBD1	TRBJ2-7	CSARPRTGAYEQYF	TGCAGTGCTAGGCCCCGGACAGGCGCCTACGAGCAGTACTTC